This TCR beta chain is from a study of blood T cell repertoires in COVID-19. Study at large: PBMCs, B-cell-depleted T cells, or T cells were the source of the cDNA or gDNA that made up the material.

Original processing methods: By means of reference gene primer amplification, nucleated cell counts were estimated. The repertoire was sequenced with immunoSEQ multiplex PCR; TCRdb's copy has only in-frame clones and lacks some. Clonal size and the V and J genes are those of that table, whereas D and trimming came from the DNA. The sample has under 100,000 clones, around 80% seen once. CDR1 SGDLS and CDR2 YYNGEE come from the germline V gene. Trimming took off 6 bases at V and 7 bases at J, with 22 bases between the two ends. The CDR3 has 15 residues. This TCR came from a man aged 55 to 69 with COVID-19, enrolled during active disease. Sequenced: peripheral blood. J is TRBJ1-2 and V is TRBV9; weak D call: TRBD1 (5 bases). The CDR3 here is CASTGRVGFIGGYTF. The DNA for the CDR3 is TGTGCCAGCACCGGCAGGGTAGGCTTTATCGGTGGCTACACCTTC.